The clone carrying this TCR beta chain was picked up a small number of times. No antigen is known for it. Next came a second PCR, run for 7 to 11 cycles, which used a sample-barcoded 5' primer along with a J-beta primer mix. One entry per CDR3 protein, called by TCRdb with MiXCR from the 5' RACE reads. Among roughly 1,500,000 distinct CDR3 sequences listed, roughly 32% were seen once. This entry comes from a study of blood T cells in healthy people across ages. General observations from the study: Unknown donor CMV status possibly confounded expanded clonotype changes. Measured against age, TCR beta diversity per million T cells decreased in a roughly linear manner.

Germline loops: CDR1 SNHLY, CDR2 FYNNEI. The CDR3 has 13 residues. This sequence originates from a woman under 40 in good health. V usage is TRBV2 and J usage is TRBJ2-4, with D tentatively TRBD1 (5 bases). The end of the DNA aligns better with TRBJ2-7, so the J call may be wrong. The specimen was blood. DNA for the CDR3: TGTGCCAGCAGTCAGGGCGTTAAGAACGAGCAGTACTTC. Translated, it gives CASSQGVKNEQYF.